The entry below gives a single T cell receptor beta chain sequence along with its context. This specimen comes from a study of blood T cell repertoires in COVID-19. In the study overall: Sites across the United States, Italy and Spain contributed samples from acute and convalescent COVID-19. T cells, B-cell-depleted T cells, or PBMCs provided the cDNA or gDNA that served as material.

As processed by the authors: Reference gene primer amplification gave nucleated cell count estimates. This table comes from immunoSEQ multiplex PCR, and its TCRdb copy is limited to in-frame clones, with some not included. V, J and clone size reflect that table, while D and trimming were determined from the DNA. This table has about 40,000 clones, roughly 90% appearing once. Unmatched junction bases numbered 5, after V lost 4 bases and J lost 4 bases. The CDR3 is 15 residues long. Germline V gives CDR1 SGHRS, CDR2 YFSETQ. This TCR was recovered from a man between 65 and 85 years old with acute or convalescent COVID-19. Sequencing was done on a sample of peripheral blood. The genes are TRBV5-1 and TRBJ2-1; 10 nucleotides line up with TRBD2. Written as DNA, the CDR3 is TGCGCCAGCAGCCCTAGCGGGAGAGGGTACAATGAGCAGTTCTTC. Protein sequence: CASSPSGRGYNEQFF.